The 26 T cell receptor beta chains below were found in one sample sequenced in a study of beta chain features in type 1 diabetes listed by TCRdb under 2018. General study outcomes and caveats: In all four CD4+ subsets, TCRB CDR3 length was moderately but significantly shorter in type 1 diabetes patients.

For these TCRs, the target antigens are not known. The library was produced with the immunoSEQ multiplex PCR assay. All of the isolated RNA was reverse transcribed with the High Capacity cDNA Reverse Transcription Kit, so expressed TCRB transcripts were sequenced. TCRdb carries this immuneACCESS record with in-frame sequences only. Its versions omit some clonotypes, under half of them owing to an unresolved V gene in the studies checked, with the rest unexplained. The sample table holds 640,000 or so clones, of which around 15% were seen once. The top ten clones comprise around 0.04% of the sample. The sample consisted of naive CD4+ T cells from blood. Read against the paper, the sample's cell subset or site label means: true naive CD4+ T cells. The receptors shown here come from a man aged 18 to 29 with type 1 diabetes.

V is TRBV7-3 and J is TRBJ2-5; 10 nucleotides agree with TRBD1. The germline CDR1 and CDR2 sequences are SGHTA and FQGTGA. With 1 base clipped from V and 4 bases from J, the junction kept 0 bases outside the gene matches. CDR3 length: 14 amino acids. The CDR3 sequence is CASSLRQGAETQYF. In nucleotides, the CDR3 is TGTGCCAGCAGCTTAAGACAGGGGGCAGAGACCCAGTACTTC. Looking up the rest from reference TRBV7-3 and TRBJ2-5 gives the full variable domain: GAGVSQTPSNKVTEKGKYVELRCDPISGHTALYWYRQSLGQGPEFLIYFQGTGAADDSGLPNDRFFAVRPEGSVSTLKIQRTERGDSAVYLCASSLRQGAETQYFGPGTRLLVL.

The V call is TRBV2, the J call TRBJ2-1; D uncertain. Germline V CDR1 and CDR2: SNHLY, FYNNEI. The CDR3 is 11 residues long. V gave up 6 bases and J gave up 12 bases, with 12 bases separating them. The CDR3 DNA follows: TGTGCCAGCAGCACTGTAATCGGGCAGTTCTTC. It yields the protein CASSTVIGQFF. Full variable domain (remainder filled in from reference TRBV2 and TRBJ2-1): EPEVTQTPSHQVTQMGQEVILRCVPISNHLYFYWYRQILGQKVEFLVSFYNNEISEKSEIFDDQFSVERPDGSNFTLKIRSTKLEDSAMYFCASSTVIGQFFGPGTRLTVL.

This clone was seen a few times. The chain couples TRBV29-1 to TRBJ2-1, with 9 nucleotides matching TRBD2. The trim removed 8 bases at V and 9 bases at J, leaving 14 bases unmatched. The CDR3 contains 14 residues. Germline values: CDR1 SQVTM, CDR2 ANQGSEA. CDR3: CSSAGGPTIAEQFF. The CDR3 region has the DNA TGCAGCTCGGCGGGAGGGCCTACTATTGCTGAGCAGTTCTTC.

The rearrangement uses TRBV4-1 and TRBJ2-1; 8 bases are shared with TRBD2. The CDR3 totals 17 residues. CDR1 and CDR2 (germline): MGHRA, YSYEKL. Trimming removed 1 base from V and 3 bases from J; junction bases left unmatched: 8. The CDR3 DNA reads TGCGCCAGCAGCCAAGGCTCCCTCGGGACTAGCTACAATGAGCAGTTCTTC. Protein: CASSQGSLGTSYNEQFF.

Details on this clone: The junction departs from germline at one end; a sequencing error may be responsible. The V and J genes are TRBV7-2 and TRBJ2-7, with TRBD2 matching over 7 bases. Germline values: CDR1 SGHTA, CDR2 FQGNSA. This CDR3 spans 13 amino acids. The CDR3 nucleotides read TGTGCCAGCAACTTAGAGCGGGACTACGAGCAGTACTTC. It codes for CASNLERDYEQYF.

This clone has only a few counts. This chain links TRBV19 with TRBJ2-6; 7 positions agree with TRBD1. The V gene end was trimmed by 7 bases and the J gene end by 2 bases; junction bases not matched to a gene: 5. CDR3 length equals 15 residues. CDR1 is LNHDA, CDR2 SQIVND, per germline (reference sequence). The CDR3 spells CASITGAAGANVLTF. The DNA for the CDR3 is TGTGCCAGTATTACAGGGGCCGCTGGGGCCAACGTCCTGACTTTC.

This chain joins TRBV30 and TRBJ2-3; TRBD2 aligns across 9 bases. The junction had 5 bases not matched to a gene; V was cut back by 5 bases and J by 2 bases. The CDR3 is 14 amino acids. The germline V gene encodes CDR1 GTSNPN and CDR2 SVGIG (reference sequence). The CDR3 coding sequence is TGTGCCTGGGCGACTAGCGGCCCCACAGATACGCAGTATTTT. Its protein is CAWATSGPTDTQYF.

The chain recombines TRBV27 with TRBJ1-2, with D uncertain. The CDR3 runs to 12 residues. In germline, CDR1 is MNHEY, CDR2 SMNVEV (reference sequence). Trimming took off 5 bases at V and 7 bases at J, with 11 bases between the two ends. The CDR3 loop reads CASSPRRGGYTF. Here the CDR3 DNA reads TGTGCCAGCAGTCCCCGTCGTGGTGGCTACACCTTC.

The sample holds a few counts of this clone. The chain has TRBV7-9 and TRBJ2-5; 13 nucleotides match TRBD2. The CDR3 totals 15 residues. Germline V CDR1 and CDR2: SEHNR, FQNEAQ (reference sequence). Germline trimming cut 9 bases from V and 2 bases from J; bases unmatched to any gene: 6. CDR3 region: CARTRLAGGQETQYF. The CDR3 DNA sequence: TGTGCCAGGACCCGACTAGCGGGGGGTCAAGAGACCCAGTACTTC.

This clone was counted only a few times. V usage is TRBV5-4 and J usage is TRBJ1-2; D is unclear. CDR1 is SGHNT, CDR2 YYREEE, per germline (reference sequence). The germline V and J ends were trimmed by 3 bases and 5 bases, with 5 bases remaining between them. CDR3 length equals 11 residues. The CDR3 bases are TGTGCCAGCAGCTCGAGGTATGGCTACACCTTC. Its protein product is CASSSRYGYTF.

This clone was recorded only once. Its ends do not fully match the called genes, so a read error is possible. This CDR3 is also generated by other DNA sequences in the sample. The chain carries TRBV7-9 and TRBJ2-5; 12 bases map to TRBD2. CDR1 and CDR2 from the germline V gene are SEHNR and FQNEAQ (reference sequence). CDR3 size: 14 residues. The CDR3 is CASTNRTSGKTQYF. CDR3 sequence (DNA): TGCGCCAGCACCAACCGGACTAGCGGGAAAACCCAGTACTTC.

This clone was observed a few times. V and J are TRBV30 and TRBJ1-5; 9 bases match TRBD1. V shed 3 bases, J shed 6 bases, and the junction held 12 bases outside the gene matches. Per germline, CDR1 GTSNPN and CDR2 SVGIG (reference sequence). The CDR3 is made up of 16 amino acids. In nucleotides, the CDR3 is TGTGCCTGGAGCACGAACCCGGGACAGGGATTTCAGCCCCAGCATTTT. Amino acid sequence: CAWSTNPGQGFQPQHF.

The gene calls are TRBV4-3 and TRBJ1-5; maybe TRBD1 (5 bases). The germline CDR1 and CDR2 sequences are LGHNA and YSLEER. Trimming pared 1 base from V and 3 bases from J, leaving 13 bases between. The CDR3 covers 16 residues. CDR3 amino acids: CASSQGLGAYNQPQHF. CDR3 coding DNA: TGCGCCAGCAGCCAAGGGTTAGGGGCCTACAATCAGCCCCAGCATTTT.

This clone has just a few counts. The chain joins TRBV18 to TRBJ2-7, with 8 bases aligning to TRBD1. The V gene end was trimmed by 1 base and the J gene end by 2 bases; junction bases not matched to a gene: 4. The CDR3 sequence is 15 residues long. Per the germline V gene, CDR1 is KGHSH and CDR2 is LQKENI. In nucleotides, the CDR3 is TGTGCCAGCTCACCACGAGACAGGGGAACCTACGAGCAGTACTTC. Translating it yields CASSPRDRGTYEQYF.

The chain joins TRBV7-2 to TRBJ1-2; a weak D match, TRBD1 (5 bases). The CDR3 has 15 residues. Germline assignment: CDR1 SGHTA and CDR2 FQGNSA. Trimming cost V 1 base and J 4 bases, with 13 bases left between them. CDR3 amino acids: CASSLGSTGFYGYTF. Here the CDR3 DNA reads TGTGCCAGCAGCTTAGGGAGTACAGGCTTCTATGGCTACACCTTC.

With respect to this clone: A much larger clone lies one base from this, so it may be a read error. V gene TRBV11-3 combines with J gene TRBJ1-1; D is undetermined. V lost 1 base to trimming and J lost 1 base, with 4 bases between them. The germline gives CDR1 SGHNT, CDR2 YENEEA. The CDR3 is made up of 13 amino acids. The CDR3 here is CASSLAGNTEAFF. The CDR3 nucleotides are TGTGCCAGCAGCTTAGCCGGGAACACTGAAGCTTTCTTT.

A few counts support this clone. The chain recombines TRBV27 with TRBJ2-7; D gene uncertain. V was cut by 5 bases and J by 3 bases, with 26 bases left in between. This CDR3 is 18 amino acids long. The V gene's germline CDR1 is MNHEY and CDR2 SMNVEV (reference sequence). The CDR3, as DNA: TGTGCCAGCAGTCACAGAACCAATTGGCAGGTCGCAAACTACGAGCAGTACTTC. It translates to CASSHRTNWQVANYEQYF.

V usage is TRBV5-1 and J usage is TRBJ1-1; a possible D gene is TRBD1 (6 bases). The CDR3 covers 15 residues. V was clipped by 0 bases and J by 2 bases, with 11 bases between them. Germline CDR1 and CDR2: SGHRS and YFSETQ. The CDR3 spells CASSLGLQGNTEAFF. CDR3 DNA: TGCGCCAGCAGCTTGGGCCTACAGGGTAACACTGAAGCTTTCTTT.

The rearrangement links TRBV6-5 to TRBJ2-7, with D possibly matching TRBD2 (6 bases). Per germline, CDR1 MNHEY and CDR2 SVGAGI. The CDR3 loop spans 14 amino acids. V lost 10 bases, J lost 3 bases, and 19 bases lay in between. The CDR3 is CATKGRPWGYEQYF. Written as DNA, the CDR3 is TGTGCCACCAAGGGGAGGCCCTGGGGCTACGAGCAGTACTTC.

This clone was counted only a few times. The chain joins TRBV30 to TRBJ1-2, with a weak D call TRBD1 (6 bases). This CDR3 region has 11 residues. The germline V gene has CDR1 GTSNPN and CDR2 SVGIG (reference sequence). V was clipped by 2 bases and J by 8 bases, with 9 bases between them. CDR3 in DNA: TGTGCCTGGAGTCCAGGGGACGGCTACACCTTC. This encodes CAWSPGDGYTF.

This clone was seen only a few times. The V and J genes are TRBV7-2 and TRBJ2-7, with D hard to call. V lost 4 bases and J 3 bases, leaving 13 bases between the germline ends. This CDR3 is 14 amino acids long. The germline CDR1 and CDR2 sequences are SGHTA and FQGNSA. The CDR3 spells CASSSPAENYEQYF. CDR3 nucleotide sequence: TGTGCCAGCAGCTCCCCGGCGGAGAACTACGAGCAGTACTTC.

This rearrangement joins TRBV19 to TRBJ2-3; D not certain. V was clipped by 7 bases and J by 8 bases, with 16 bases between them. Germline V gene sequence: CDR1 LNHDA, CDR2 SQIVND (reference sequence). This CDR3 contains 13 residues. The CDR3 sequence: CASTKSTETTQYF. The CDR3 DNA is TGTGCCAGTACTAAATCAACAGAGACTACGCAGTATTTT.

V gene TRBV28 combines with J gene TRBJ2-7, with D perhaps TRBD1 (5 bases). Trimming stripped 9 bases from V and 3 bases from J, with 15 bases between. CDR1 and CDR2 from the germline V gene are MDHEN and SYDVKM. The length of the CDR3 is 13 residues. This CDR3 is CASSTGALYEQYF. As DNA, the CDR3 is TGTGCCAGTTCAACAGGAGCCCTCTACGAGCAGTACTTC.

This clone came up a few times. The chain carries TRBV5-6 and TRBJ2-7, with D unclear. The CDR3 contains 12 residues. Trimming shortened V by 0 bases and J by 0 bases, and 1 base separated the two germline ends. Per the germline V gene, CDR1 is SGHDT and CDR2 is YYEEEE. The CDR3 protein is CASSLASYEQYF. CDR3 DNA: TGTGCCAGCAGCTTGGCCTCCTACGAGCAGTACTTC.

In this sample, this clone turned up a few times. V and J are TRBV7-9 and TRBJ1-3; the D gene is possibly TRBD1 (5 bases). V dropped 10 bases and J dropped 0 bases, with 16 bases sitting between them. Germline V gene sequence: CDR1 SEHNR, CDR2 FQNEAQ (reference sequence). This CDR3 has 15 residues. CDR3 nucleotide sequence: TGTGCCAACGCGGAGGGGCCCGTCTCTGGAAACACCATATATTTT. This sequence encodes CANAEGPVSGNTIYF. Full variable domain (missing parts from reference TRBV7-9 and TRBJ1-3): DTGVSQNPRHKITKRGQNVTFRCDPISEHNRLYWYRQTLGQGPEFLTYFQNEAQLEKSRLLSDRFSAERPKGSFSTLEIQRTEQGDSAMYLCANAEGPVSGNTIYFGEGSWLTVV.

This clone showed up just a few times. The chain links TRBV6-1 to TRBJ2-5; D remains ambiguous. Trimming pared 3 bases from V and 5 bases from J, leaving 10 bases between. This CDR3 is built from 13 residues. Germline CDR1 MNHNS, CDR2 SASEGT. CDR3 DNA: TGTGCCAGCAGTGAGGTCCTCCGGGAGACCCAGTACTTC. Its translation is CASSEVLRETQYF.